Below are 25 T cell receptor beta chains sequenced from a single sample in a study of cytomegalovirus exposure and HLA in healthy donors. It was with 60 Vbeta and 13 Jbeta primers that the PCR ran. Assay used: immunoSEQ multiplex PCR; TCRdb lists only in-frame clones, some missing. The repertoire holds fewer than 80,000 clones, with approximately 79% as singletons. Sequencing used PBMCs. The receptors were gathered from a man younger than 40 in good health and CMV-seronegative.

J is TRBJ1-1 and V is TRBV5-1; a possible D gene is TRBD1 (5 bases). This CDR3 has 14 amino acids. Trimming pared 2 bases from V and 1 base from J, leaving 9 bases between. Germline V gene lookup returns CDR1 SGHRS and CDR2 YFSETQ. The CDR3 reads CASSFLGENTEAFF. The CDR3 region has the DNA TGCGCCAGCAGCTTCCTAGGGGAGAACACTGAAGCTTTCTTT.

This chain links TRBV5-1 with TRBJ1-2, with D possibly TRBD1 on 5 matching bases. Trimming shortened V by 1 base and J by 5 bases, and 21 bases separated the two germline ends. Looked up from germline, CDR1 is SGHRS and CDR2 is YFSETQ. The CDR3 is 17 residues long. CDR3 in amino acids: CASSLQGSRNLLYGYTF. The CDR3 nucleotides are TGCGCCAGCAGCTTGCAGGGAAGCCGAAATCTCCTATATGGCTACACCTTC.

This clone was counted once. V gene TRBV7-2 combines with J gene TRBJ1-1, with D hard to call. V was cut by 4 bases and J by 0 bases, with 12 bases left in between. The CDR3 runs 15 residues. Germline V lookup: CDR1 SGHTA, CDR2 FQGNSA. CDR3 region: CASSSQAGVNTEAFF. Written as DNA, the CDR3 is TGTGCCAGCAGCTCGCAAGCCGGGGTGAACACTGAAGCTTTCTTT.

J is TRBJ2-4 and V is TRBV2, with 7 bases identical to TRBD1. CDR3 size: 15 residues. V was pared by 6 bases and J by 1 base, with 6 bases of the junction left unmatched. Germline V CDR1 and CDR2: SNHLY, FYNNEI. The CDR3 here is CASSPEGAAKNIQYF. CDR3 coding DNA: TGTGCCAGCAGCCCCGAGGGGGCGGCCAAAAACATTCAGTACTTC. Together with reference TRBV2 and TRBJ2-4, the CDR3 gives the full variable domain: EPEVTQTPSHQVTQMGQEVILRCVPISNHLYFYWYRQILGQKVEFLVSFYNNEISEKSEIFDDQFSVERPDGSNFTLKIRSTKLEDSAMYFCASSPEGAAKNIQYFGAGTRLSVL.

The gene calls are TRBV4-2 and TRBJ2-3; D possibly corresponds to TRBD2 (5 bases). The CDR3 sequence is 15 residues long. V lost 4 bases and J 5 bases, leaving 16 bases between the germline ends. From germline, CDR1 is LGHNA and CDR2 YNFKEQ. The CDR3 nucleotides read TGTGCCAGCAGCCCTCTAGCACTCTCGGGAGATACGCAGTATTTT. Amino acids: CASSPLALSGDTQYF.

The chain couples TRBV27 to TRBJ2-2, with a possible D match to TRBD1 (6 bases). The germline V gene has CDR1 MNHEY and CDR2 SMNVEV (reference sequence). This CDR3 has 15 amino acids. Trimming took 3 bases from V and 3 from J, leaving 11 bases between them. CDR3 amino acids: CASSFQQGYTGELFF. The CDR3 DNA reads TGTGCCAGCAGTTTCCAACAGGGATACACCGGGGAGCTGTTTTTT.

The chain couples TRBV4-3 to TRBJ1-2, with a tentative D call TRBD1 (6 bases). The germline V gene has CDR1 LGHNA and CDR2 YSLEER. The length of the CDR3 is 18 residues. Trimming shortened V by 1 base and J by 4 bases, and 22 bases separated the two germline ends. The CDR3 protein is CASSQGGGRGGASYGYTF. The CDR3 nucleotides are TGCGCCAGCAGCCAAGGGGGGGGTCGGGGGGGCGCTTCCTATGGCTACACCTTC.

The chain recombines TRBV14 with TRBJ1-6; possible D gene TRBD1, 5 bases. The CDR3 spans 13 residues. Per the germline V gene, CDR1 is SGHDN and CDR2 is FVKESK. V gave up 4 bases and J gave up 10 bases, with 11 bases separating them. CDR3 loop: CASSLRTSSPLHF. The CDR3, as DNA: TGTGCCAGCAGCCTTAGGACAAGCTCACCCCTCCACTTT. The variable domain in full, with the rest retrieved from reference TRBV14 and TRBJ1-6, is EAGVTQFPSHSVIEKGQTVTLRCDPISGHDNLYWYRRVMGKEIKFLLHFVKESKQDESGMPNNRFLAERTGGTYSTLKVQPAELEDSGVYFCASSLRTSSPLHFGNGTRLTVT.

V and J are TRBV2 and TRBJ2-3; 9 bases are a match to TRBD2. V trimming: 7 bases; J trimming: 8 bases; junction bases outside the gene matches: 19. Germline V gives CDR1 SNHLY, CDR2 FYNNEI. This CDR3 is 17 amino acids long. CDR3 bases: TGTGCCAGCATGATGGATTTGGGCGGGAGGGCCGAAGGTACGCAGTATTTT. Translation gives CASMMDLGGRAEGTQYF. Full variable domain (outside the CDR3, taken from reference TRBV2 and TRBJ2-3): EPEVTQTPSHQVTQMGQEVILRCVPISNHLYFYWYRQILGQKVEFLVSFYNNEISEKSEIFDDQFSVERPDGSNFTLKIRSTKLEDSAMYFCASMMDLGGRAEGTQYFGPGTRLTVL.

The J gene is TRBJ2-7, the V gene TRBV28, with 12 nucleotides matching TRBD1. Germline V lookup: CDR1 MDHEN, CDR2 SYDVKM. J gave up 6 bases and V 6 bases, and 6 bases lay outside the gene matches. The CDR3 is 14 amino acids. CDR3 sequence: CASRNRDRGREQYF. CDR3 coding DNA: TGTGCCAGCAGGAACCGGGACAGGGGGCGCGAGCAGTACTTC. The entire variable domain, with the rest obtained from reference TRBV28 and TRBJ2-7, is as follows: DVKVTQSSRYLVKRTGEKVFLECVQDMDHENMFWYRQDPGLGLRLIYFSYDVKMKEKGDIPEGYSVSREKKERFSLILESASTNQTSMYLCASRNRDRGREQYFGPGTRLTVT.

The chain is built from TRBV19 and TRBJ1-5; D possibly corresponds to TRBD1 (5 bases). Germline CDR1 and CDR2: LNHDA and SQIVND (reference sequence). Trimming took off 1 base at V and 7 bases at J, with 20 bases between the two ends. This CDR3 is built from 17 residues. CDR3 sequence reads: CASSIAWSGAWTQPQHF. The CDR3 DNA sequence: TGTGCCAGTAGTATAGCGTGGTCAGGAGCATGGACACAGCCCCAGCATTTT.

The chain has TRBV2 and TRBJ1-5; 9 bases map to TRBD1. Germline V lookup: CDR1 SNHLY, CDR2 FYNNEI. Unmatched junction bases numbered 14, after V lost 6 bases and J lost 5 bases. The CDR3 contains 17 residues. The CDR3 protein is CASSVLGQGPPYQPQHF. DNA of the CDR3: TGTGCCAGCAGCGTCCTAGGACAGGGGCCCCCCTATCAGCCCCAGCATTTT. The full variable domain, completed using reference TRBV2 and TRBJ1-5, is EPEVTQTPSHQVTQMGQEVILRCVPISNHLYFYWYRQILGQKVEFLVSFYNNEISEKSEIFDDQFSVERPDGSNFTLKIRSTKLEDSAMYFCASSVLGQGPPYQPQHFGDGTRLSIL.

V usage is TRBV6-1 and J usage is TRBJ2-7; 10 nucleotides line up with TRBD1. Germline loops: CDR1 MNHNS, CDR2 SASEGT. Trimming cost V 1 base and J 0 bases; bases outside gene matches: 0. The CDR3 is 15 residues long. The CDR3 reads CASSEGTGGSYEQYF. In DNA form, the CDR3 reads TGTGCCAGCAGTGAAGGGACAGGGGGCTCCTACGAGCAGTACTTC.

This chain joins TRBV5-5 and TRBJ1-1; the D gene is possibly TRBD1 (6 bases). Looked up from germline, CDR1 is SGHKS and CDR2 is YYEKEE (reference sequence). This CDR3 region has 13 residues. V gave up 3 bases and J gave up 1 base, with 7 bases separating them. Here the CDR3 DNA reads TGTGCCAGCAGCTGGGGACAGAACACTGAAGCTTTCTTT. It encodes CASSWGQNTEAFF.

The chain joins TRBV30 to TRBJ1-2, with 12 bases matching TRBD1. V lost 2 bases to trimming and J lost 8 bases; unmatched junction nucleotides: 12. This CDR3 spans 16 amino acids. Germline values: CDR1 GTSNPN, CDR2 SVGIG (reference sequence). CDR3 sequence reads: CAWSSPHTGTGGGYTF. The CDR3 nucleotides read TGTGCCTGGAGTTCGCCCCACACCGGGACAGGGGGCGGCTACACCTTC.

The rearrangement links TRBV6-6 to TRBJ1-6; 7 bases map to TRBD1. Germline values: CDR1 MNHNY, CDR2 SVGAGI (reference sequence). This CDR3 contains 14 residues. Germline trimming cut 6 bases from V and 10 bases from J; bases unmatched to any gene: 9. The CDR3 sequence is CASSIRGGQSPLHF. The CDR3 DNA sequence: TGTGCCAGCAGCATCCGAGGGGGCCAGTCACCCCTCCACTTT.

The rearrangement joins TRBV7-8 to TRBJ1-3; 7 positions agree with TRBD1. The ends lost 5 bases at V and 0 bases at J; junction bases unmatched: 7. This CDR3 has 16 amino acids. Germline V gene data show CDR1 as SGHVS and CDR2 as FQNEAQ. CDR3 sequence: CASSPKGAISGNTIYF. CDR3 nucleotide sequence: TGTGCCAGCAGCCCCAAGGGGGCCATCTCTGGAAACACCATATATTTT.

The CDR3 sequence is CASSAGGYTGELFF. The CDR3 DNA is TGTGCCAGCAGTGCGGGAGGATACACCGGGGAGCTGTTTTTT. The genes are TRBV2 and TRBJ2-2; 7 bases line up with TRBD2. The CDR3 consists of 14 residues. Per germline, CDR1 SNHLY and CDR2 FYNNEI. The V and J ends lost 4 bases and 3 bases, in that order; junction bases with no gene match: 2.

This clone was seen more than once but under ten times. V and J are TRBV10-2 and TRBJ1-1; the match to TRBD1 covers 8 bases. Losses at the gene ends were 8 bases for V and 4 bases for J; bases not matched to a gene: 6. The germline V gene encodes CDR1 WSHSY and CDR2 SAAADI. CDR3 length: 13 residues. The CDR3 nucleotides are TGCGCCAGCGGGCTGACAGGGGCCACTGAAGCTTTCTTT. As protein: CASGLTGATEAFF.

DNA for the CDR3: TGCGCCAGCAGCATTAGCGGGAGGGCCTGGAATGAGCAGTTCTTC. It translates to CASSISGRAWNEQFF. The genes are TRBV5-1 and TRBJ2-1, with TRBD2 matching over 11 bases. Germline V CDR1 and CDR2: SGHRS, YFSETQ. The CDR3 length is 15 residues. V trimming: 4 bases; J trimming: 7 bases; junction bases outside the gene matches: 7.

The table lists this clone with a count of one. The rearrangement links TRBV6-1 to TRBJ2-6; a weak D match, TRBD2 (7 bases). The V and J ends lost 8 bases and 2 bases respectively, with 13 bases between them. The CDR3 spans 15 residues. CDR1 and CDR2 from the germline V gene are MNHNS and SASEGT. CDR3 sequence: CASLWGGAGANVLTF. The CDR3 region has the DNA TGTGCCAGCCTTTGGGGGGGCGCTGGGGCCAACGTCCTGACTTTC.

The genes are TRBV5-4 and TRBJ2-1; the match to TRBD2 covers 8 bases. V was clipped by 4 bases and J by 9 bases; unmatched bases: 6. This CDR3 has 13 amino acids. The germline gives CDR1 SGHNT, CDR2 YYREEE (reference sequence). CDR3 region: CASSLLAAGEQFF. The CDR3 DNA is TGTGCCAGCAGCCTACTAGCGGCGGGTGAGCAGTTCTTC.

The chain uses TRBV4-1 and TRBJ2-7; a weak D match, TRBD2 (6 bases). CDR1 MGHRA and CDR2 YSYEKL come from the germline V gene. Trimming removed 4 bases from V and 0 bases from J, with 19 bases in between. CDR3 length equals 17 residues. The CDR3, as DNA: TGCGCCAGCAGCCGAGCGGGCCCTACAGGTATCTCCTACGAGCAGTACTTC. Its translation: CASSRAGPTGISYEQYF.

The V gene is TRBV9, the J gene TRBJ1-2; D may be TRBD1 (5 bases). The CDR3 spans 16 residues. Germline-derived CDR1 and CDR2 are SGDLS and YYNGEE. Trimming removed 3 bases at V and 8 bases at J, with 23 bases between. The CDR3 DNA is TGTGCCAGCAGCGCCCAGGCGAGGAACAGGCTGGAAGGCTACACCTTC. It encodes CASSAQARNRLEGYTF. Variable domain in full (rest from reference TRBV9 and TRBJ1-2): DSGVTQTPKHLITATGQRVTLRCSPRSGDLSVYWYQQSLDQGLQFLIQYYNGEERAKGNILERFSAQQFPDLHSELNLSSLELGDSALYFCASSAQARNRLEGYTFGSGTRLTVV.

The table lists this clone with a count of one. The genes are TRBV2 and TRBJ1-5; a possible D gene is TRBD1 (6 bases). The CDR3 covers 14 residues. Per the germline V gene, CDR1 is SNHLY and CDR2 is FYNNEI. Trimming removed 4 bases from V and 6 bases from J, with 13 bases in between. The CDR3, as DNA: TGTGCCAGCAGTGCTACAGGGTTAGGTCAGCCCCAGCATTTT. This translates into CASSATGLGQPQHF. Full variable domain (outside the CDR3, taken from reference TRBV2 and TRBJ1-5): EPEVTQTPSHQVTQMGQEVILRCVPISNHLYFYWYRQILGQKVEFLVSFYNNEISEKSEIFDDQFSVERPDGSNFTLKIRSTKLEDSAMYFCASSATGLGQPQHFGDGTRLSIL.